This T cell receptor (beta chain) was observed in a study of technical replicates of blood from a handful of donors. Sequencing used immunoSEQ multiplex PCR; TCRdb keeps in-frame clones, though not all of them. The table shows around 50,000 clones, with about 96% occurring only once. CDR1 is SQVTM and CDR2 is ANQGSEA in the germline V gene. V dropped 5 bases and J dropped 0; count of bases not matched to a gene: 6. The CDR3 loop spans 15 amino acids. The rearrangement links TRBV29-1 to TRBJ2-4; 8 bases line up with TRBD2. Material for sequencing was T cells isolated from PBMCs. The sequence came from a human donor in good health. CDR3 sequence: CSVRGGELAKNIQYF. DNA of the CDR3: TGCAGCGTTCGGGGGGGAGAACTAGCCAAAAACATTCAGTACTTC.